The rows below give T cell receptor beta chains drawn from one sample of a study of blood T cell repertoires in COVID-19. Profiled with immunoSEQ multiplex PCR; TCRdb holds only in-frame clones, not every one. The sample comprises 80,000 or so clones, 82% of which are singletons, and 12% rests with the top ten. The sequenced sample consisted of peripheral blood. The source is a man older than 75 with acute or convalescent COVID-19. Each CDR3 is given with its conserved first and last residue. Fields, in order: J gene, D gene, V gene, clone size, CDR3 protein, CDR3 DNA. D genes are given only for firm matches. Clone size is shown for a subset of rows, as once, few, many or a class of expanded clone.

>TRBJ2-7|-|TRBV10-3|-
CAISATREQYF
TGTGCCATCAGTGCGACTAGGGAGCAGTACTTC
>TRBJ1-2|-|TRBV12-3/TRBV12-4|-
CASSLRRENGYTF
TGTGCCAGCAGTTTACGGCGGGAAAATGGCTACACCTTC
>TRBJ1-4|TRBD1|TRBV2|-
CASSRQGGTNEKLFF
TGTGCCAGCAGTCGACAGGGTGGAACTAATGAAAAACTGTTTTTT
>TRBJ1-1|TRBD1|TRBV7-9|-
CASSSAWGQDDEAFF
TGTGCCAGCAGCTCCGCTTGGGGACAGGATGATGAAGCTTTCTTT
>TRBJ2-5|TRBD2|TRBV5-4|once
CASSQGLAGGQETQYF
TGTGCCAGCAGCCAGGGACTAGCGGGGGGGCAAGAGACCCAGTACTTC
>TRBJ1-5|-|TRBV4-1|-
CASSQEDSYSNQPQHF
TGCGCCAGCAGCCAAGAAGACAGCTATAGCAATCAGCCCCAGCATTTT
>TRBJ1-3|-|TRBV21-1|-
CASSKSRGASGNTIYF
TGTGCCAGCAGCAAATCTCGTGGAGCATCTGGAAACACCATATATTTT
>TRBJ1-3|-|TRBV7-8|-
CASSFDQGGTGNTIYF
TGTGCCAGCAGCTTTGACCAGGGAGGGACTGGAAACACCATATATTTT
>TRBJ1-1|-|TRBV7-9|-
CASSQENTEAFF
TGTGCCAGTTCACAGGAGAACACTGAAGCTTTCTTT
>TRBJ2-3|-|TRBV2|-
CATDRDISDTQYF
TGTGCCACAGATCGGGACATATCAGATACGCAGTATTTT
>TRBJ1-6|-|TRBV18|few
CASSPQGYNSPLHF
TGTGCCAGCTCACCGCAGGGATATAATTCACCCCTCCACTTT
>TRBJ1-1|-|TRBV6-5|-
CASKDGVRNTEAFF
TGTGCCAGCAAAGACGGGGTCAGGAACACTGAAGCTTTCTTT
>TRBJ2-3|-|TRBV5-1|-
CASSFGGGPSTDTQYF
TGCGCCAGCAGCTTCGGCGGCGGCCCTAGCACAGATACGCAGTATTTT
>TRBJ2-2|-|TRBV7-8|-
CASSPGGGSNTGELFF
TGTGCCAGCAGCCCGGGCGGGGGCAGTAACACCGGGGAGCTGTTTTTT
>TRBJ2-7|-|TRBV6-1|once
CASSEAQGSNEQYF
TGTGCCAGCAGTGAAGCACAGGGATCCAACGAGCAGTACTTC
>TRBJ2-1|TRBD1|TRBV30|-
CAWRTGGNEQFF
TGTGCCTGGAGAACAGGGGGCAATGAGCAGTTCTTC
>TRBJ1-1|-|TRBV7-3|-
CASSPPGNTEAFF
TGTGCCAGCAGCCCCCCGGGGAACACTGAAGCTTTCTTT
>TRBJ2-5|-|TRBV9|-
CASSVVGPVETQYF
TGTGCCAGCAGCGTGGTGGGGCCTGTAGAGACCCAGTACTTC
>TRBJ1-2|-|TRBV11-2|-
CASSLAGEYYGYTF
TGTGCCAGCAGCTTAGCCGGGGAGTACTATGGCTACACCTTC
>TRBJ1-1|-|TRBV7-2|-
CASSLIPTANTEAFF
TGTGCCAGCAGTCTAATCCCGACAGCAAACACTGAAGCTTTCTTT
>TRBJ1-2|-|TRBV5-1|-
CASKGESNYGYTF
TGCGCCAGCAAGGGGGAATCTAACTATGGCTACACCTTC
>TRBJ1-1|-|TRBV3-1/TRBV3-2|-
CASSLQGWNTEAFF
TGTGCCAGCAGCCTACAGGGATGGAACACTGAAGCTTTCTTT
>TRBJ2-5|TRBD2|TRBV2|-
CASSSGGARETQYF
TGTGCCAGCAGTAGCGGGGGGGCCCGAGAGACCCAGTACTTC
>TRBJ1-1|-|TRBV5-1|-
CASSLAQNTEAFF
TGCGCCAGCAGCTTGGCCCAGAACACTGAAGCTTTCTTT
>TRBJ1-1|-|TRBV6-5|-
CASSYSGGEAFF
TGTGCCAGCAGTTACTCCGGTGGTGAAGCTTTCTTT
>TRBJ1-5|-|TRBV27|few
CASSLRTANQPQHF
TGTGCCAGCAGTTTAAGGACAGCTAATCAGCCCCAGCATTTT
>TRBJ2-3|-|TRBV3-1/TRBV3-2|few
CASSQVYSTDTQYF
TGTGCCAGCAGCCAAGTCTACAGCACAGATACGCAGTATTTT
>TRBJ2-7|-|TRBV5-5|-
CASSLGYGLYEQYF
TGTGCCAGCAGCTTGGGTTACGGACTCTACGAGCAGTACTTC
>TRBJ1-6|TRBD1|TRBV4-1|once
CASTSLQQGTNSPLHF
TGCGCCAGCACCTCTCTCCAACAGGGGACGAATTCACCCCTCCACTTT